This T cell receptor (beta chain) stems from a study of blood T cell repertoires in COVID-19. On the study more broadly: PBMCs, B-cell-depleted T cells, or T cells provided the cDNA or gDNA that made up the material.

The CDR3 is 14 amino acids. Germline V gene data show CDR1 as LGHDT and CDR2 as YNNKEL (reference sequence). V was pared by 1 base and J by 6 bases, with 10 bases between. Produced via immunoSEQ multiplex PCR; TCRdb's table is partial and in-frame only. The sample has over 250,000 clones; under 90% are singletons. The origin of this receptor is a woman in her forties or fifties who had recovered from COVID-19. Input material: peripheral blood. This chain uses TRBV3-1 (or the pseudogene TRBV3-2) with TRBJ1-5; the D is unclear. The CDR3 DNA reads as TGTGCCAGCAGCCAAGCTGCAGGCCCTCAGCCCCAGCATTTT. Its translation is CASSQAAGPQPQHF.